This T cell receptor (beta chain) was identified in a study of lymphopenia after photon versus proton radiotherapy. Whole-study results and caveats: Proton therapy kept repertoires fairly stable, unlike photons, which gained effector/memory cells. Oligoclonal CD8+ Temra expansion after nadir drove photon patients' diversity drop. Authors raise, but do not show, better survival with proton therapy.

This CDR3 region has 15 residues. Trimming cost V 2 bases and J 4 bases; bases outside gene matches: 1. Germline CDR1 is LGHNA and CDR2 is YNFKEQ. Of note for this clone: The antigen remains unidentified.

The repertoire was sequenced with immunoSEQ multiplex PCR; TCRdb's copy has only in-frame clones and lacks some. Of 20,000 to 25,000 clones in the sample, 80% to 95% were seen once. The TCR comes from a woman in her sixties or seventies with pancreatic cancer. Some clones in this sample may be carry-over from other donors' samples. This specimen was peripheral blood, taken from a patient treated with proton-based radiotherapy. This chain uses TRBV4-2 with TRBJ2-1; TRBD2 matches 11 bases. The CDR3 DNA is TGTGCCAGCAGCCAAACTAGCGGGAGTTACAATGAGCAGTTCTTC. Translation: CASSQTSGSYNEQFF.